This T cell receptor (beta chain) was observed in a study of control samples from healthy donors and cancer patients. Produced via immunoSEQ multiplex PCR; TCRdb's table is partial and in-frame only. The table lists over 85,000 clones, about 81% of them singletons. This clonotype was sampled from a man between 65 and 85 years old with lung cancer. The sequenced material came from PBMCs.

In nucleotides, the CDR3 is TGTGCCTGGAGTGCCATGGGGAACACCATATATTTT. Amino acids: CAWSAMGNTIYF. The V call is TRBV30, the J call TRBJ1-3; no definite D call. V was pared by 1 base and J by 7 bases, with 8 bases between. The CDR3 has 12 amino acids. Germline CDR1 GTSNPN, CDR2 SVGIG (reference sequence).